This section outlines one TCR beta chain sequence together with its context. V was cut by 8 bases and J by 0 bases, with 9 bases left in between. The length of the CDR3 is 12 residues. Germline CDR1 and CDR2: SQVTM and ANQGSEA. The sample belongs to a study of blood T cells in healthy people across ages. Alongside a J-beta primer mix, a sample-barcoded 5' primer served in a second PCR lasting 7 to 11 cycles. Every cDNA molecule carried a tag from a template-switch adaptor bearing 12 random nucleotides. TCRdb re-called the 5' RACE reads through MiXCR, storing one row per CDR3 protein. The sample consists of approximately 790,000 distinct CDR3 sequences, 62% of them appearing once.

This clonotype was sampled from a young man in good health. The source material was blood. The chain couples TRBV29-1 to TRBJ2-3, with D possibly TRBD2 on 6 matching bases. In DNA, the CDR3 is TGCAGCATGGCGGGGAGCACAGATACGCAGTATTTT. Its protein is CSMAGSTDTQYF.